The text below deals with one T cell receptor beta chain. Which antigen it targets is not known. It has no much larger one-base neighbor in the sample; base qualities were not kept. This sample was included in a study of blood T cell repertoires in COVID-19 (dated by TCRdb to the early 2020s). Looking at the study overall: Samples covering the acute and convalescent phases of COVID-19 were provided by collaborators in the United States, Italy and Spain. The material from the prospective study consisted of cDNA or gDNA derived from T cells, B-cell-depleted T cells, or PBMCs. Deeply sampled blood TCRbeta repertoires from subjects exposed to, actively infected with, or recovered from COVID-19 were included in the dataset. The repertoires were released in a freely available public database meant as a resource for research on the immune response to SARS-CoV-2. Samples were obtained from the ongoing ImmuneRACE study (first 160 participants) and from some 1,200 subjects provided by 6 global collaborators. The sample metadata nearly always contained a de-identified subject ID, COVID-19 status, age in years and sex. Where HLA class I and class II types were available, the types were taken from metadata supplied by the sample provider, not from assay-based typing.

The full study reports these points: How much clinical and demographic metadata was included differed by source and by participant, and the metadata was provided uncurated.

Samples from volunteer blood donors who had recovered from COVID-19 were contributed by a second Seattle source. Each collaborating institution followed its own protocols to collect whole blood in K2EDTA tubes. For TCRbeta analysis, collaborators shipped samples in one of three forms: frozen whole blood, isolated PBMCs, or DNA extracted from either of those sample types. TCRbeta CDR3 regions were amplified from genomic DNA by means of the immunoSEQ Assay, a bias-controlled multiplex PCR. On the study's bioinformatics: Nucleated cell counts per sample were estimated from amplification of reference gene primers within the assay. To quantify the absolute abundance of each unique TCRbeta CDR3 rearrangement, sequence reads were collapsed and filtered. For each sample, productive Simpson clonality was calculated by taking the square root of Simpson's diversity index across productive rearrangements. This immuneACCESS table, as held by TCRdb, lists in-frame sequences with V and J called but not all clones. Of the missing ones, under half trace to an unresolved V gene in checked studies; the others have no known cause. V and J calls and clone size are those listed in that table; D and trimming were worked out from the DNA. Across this sample there are fewer than 200,000 clones, with 87% seen only once. The top ten constitute 3.5% to 4% of the sample.

CDR1 and CDR2 are read off the germline V gene (reference sequence) as SGHNT and YYREEE. The CDR3 starts with the cysteine, ends with the phenylalanine, and has 12 residues. Only CDR3 DNA is held: 36 bases, read in frame from base 1. Trimming costs V 7 bases and J 2 bases, and their ends lie 9 bases apart. Sequenced sample: peripheral blood. This receptor was taken from a woman in her fifties or sixties who had recovered from COVID-19. Recombination connected TRBV5-4 to TRBJ1-1; no D segment can be confidently identified. The sequenced DNA: TGTGCCAGCCGGGTTGATAACACTGAAGCTTTCTTT. Its amino acids are CASRVDNTEAFF.